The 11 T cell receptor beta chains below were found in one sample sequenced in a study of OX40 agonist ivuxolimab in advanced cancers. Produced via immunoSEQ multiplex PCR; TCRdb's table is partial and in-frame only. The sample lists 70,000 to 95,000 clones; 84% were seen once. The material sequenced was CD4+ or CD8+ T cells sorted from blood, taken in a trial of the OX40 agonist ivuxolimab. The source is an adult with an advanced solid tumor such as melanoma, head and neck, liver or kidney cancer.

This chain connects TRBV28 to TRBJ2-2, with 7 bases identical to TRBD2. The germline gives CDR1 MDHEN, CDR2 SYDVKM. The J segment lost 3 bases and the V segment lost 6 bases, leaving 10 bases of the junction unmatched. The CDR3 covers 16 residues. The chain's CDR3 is CASRPGGSEHTGELFF. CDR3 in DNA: TGTGCCAGCAGGCCGGGAGGTAGCGAGCACACCGGGGAGCTGTTTTTT.

The CDR3 sequence: CASSLATNTDTQYF. The CDR3 region has the DNA TGTGCCAGCAGCTTAGCCACGAACACAGATACGCAGTATTTT. This rearrangement joins TRBV11-2 to TRBJ2-3; the D is unclear. Trimming took 1 base from V and 2 from J, leaving 7 bases between them. Germline CDR1 and CDR2: SGHAT and FQNNGV. This CDR3 has 14 amino acids.

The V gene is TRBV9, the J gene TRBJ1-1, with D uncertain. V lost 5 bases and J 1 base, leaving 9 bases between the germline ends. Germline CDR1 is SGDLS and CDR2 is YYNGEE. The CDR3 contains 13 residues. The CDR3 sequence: CASRPSANTEAFF. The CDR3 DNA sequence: TGTGCCAGCAGGCCATCAGCGAACACTGAAGCTTTCTTT.

The CDR3 protein is CASSRRANTGELFF. CDR3 DNA: TGTGCCAGCAGCCGGAGGGCGAACACCGGGGAGCTGTTTTTT. The chain has TRBV14 and TRBJ2-2; possible D gene TRBD2, 6 bases. This CDR3 is built from 14 residues. CDR1 and CDR2 from the germline V gene are SGHDN and FVKESK. The V end was cut by 4 bases, the J end by 0 bases, with 6 bases between.

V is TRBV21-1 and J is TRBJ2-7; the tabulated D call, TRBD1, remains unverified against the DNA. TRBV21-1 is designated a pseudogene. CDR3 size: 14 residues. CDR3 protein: CASGLRTGTYEQYF. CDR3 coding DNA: TGTGCCAGCGGACTGCGGACAGGCACCTACGAGCAGTACTTC.

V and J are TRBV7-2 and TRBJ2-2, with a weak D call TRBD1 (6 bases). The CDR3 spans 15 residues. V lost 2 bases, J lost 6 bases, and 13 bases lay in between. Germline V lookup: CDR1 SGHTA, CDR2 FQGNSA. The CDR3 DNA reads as TGTGCCAGCAGCTTAAACGGGGCAGGGGCCGGGGAGCTGTTTTTT. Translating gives CASSLNGAGAGELFF. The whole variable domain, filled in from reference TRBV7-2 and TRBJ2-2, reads GAGVSQSPSNKVTEKGKDVELRCDPISGHTALYWYRQSLGQGLEFLIYFQGNSAPDKSGLPSDRFSAERTGGSVSTLTIQRTQQEDSAVYLCASSLNGAGAGELFFGEGSRLTVL.

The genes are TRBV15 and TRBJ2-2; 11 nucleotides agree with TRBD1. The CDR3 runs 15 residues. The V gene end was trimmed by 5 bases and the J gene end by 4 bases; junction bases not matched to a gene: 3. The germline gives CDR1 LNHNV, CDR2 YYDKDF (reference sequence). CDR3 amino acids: CATSLGQGGTGELFF. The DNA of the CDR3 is TGTGCCACCAGCCTGGGACAGGGGGGCACCGGGGAGCTGTTTTTT.

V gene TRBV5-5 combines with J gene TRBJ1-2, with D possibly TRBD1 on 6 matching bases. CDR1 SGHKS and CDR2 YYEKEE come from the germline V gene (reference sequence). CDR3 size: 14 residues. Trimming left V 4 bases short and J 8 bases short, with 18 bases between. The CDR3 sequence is CASSPGTLNRGYTF. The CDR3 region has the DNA TGTGCCAGCAGCCCAGGGACACTTAATCGAGGCTACACCTTC.

The CDR3 region has the DNA TGCGCCAGCAGCCTGAGGACAGGGCTTCTCACCGGGGAGCTGTTTTTT. The encoded protein is CASSLRTGLLTGELFF. The chain combines TRBV4-1 with TRBJ2-2; TRBD1 agrees at 8 bases. J lost 4 bases, V lost 4 bases, and 8 bases had no gene match. The CDR3 consists of 16 residues. From germline, CDR1 is MGHRA and CDR2 YSYEKL.

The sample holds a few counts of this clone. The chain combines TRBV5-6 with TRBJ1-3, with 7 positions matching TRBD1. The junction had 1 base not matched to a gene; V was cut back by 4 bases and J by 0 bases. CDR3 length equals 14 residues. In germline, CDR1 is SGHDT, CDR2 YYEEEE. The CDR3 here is CASSRTGSGNTIYF. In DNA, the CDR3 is TGTGCCAGCAGCCGGACAGGCTCTGGAAACACCATATATTTT.

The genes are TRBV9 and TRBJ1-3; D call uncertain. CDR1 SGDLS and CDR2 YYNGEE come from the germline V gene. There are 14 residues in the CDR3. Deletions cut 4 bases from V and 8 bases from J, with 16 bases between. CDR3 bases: TGTGCCAGCAGCCACGACTCTCCCGAGGACACCATATATTTT. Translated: CASSHDSPEDTIYF. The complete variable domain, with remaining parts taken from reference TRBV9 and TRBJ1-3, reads DSGVTQTPKHLITATGQRVTLRCSPRSGDLSVYWYQQSLDQGLQFLIQYYNGEERAKGNILERFSAQQFPDLHSELNLSSLELGDSALYFCASSHDSPEDTIYFGEGSWLTVV.